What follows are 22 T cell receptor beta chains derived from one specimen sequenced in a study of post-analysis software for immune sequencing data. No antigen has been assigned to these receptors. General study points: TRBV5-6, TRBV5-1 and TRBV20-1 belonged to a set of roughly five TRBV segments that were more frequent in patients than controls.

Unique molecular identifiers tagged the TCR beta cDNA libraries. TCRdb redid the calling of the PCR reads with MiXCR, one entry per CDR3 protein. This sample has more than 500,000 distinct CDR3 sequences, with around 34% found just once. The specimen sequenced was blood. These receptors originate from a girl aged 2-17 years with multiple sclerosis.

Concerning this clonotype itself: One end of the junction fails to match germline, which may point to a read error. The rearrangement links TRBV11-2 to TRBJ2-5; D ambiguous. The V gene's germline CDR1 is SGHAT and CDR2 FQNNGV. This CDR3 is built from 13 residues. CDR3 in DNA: TGTGCCGGCAGCTTTGGGATCCAAGAGACCCAGTACTTC. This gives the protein CAGSFGIQETQYF.

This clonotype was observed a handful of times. The CDR3 spells CASSGTDRDGETQYF. The CDR3 coding sequence is TGTGCCAGCAGTGGGACTGACAGGGACGGCGAGACCCAGTACTTC. The chain is built from TRBV7-9 and TRBJ2-7; perhaps TRBD1 as D (7 bases). The end of the DNA fits TRBJ2-5 better, so the J call may be wrong. Germline loops: CDR1 SEHNR, CDR2 FQNEAQ (reference sequence). The CDR3 sequence is 15 residues long.

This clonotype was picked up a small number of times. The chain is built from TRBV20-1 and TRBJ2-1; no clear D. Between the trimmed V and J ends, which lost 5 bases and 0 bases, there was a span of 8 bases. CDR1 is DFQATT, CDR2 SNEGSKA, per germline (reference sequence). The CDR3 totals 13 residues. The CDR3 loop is CSARLSSYNEQFF. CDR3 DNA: TGCAGTGCTCGACTGAGCTCCTACAATGAGCAGTTCTTC.

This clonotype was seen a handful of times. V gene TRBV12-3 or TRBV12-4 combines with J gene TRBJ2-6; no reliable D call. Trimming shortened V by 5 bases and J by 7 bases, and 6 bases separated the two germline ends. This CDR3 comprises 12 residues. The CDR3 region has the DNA TGTGCCAGCAGTCCTAAAGCCAACGTCCTGACTTTC. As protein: CASSPKANVLTF.

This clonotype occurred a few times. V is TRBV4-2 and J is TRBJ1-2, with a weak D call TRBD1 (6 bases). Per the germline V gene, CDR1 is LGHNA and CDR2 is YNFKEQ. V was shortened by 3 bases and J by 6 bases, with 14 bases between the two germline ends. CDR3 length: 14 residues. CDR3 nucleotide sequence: TGTGCCAGCAGCCAGGGGGGGGGGCCGGATGGCTACACCTTC. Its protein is CASSQGGGPDGYTF.

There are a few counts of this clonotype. This CDR3 is CASSFIETDGAYEQYF. Written as DNA, the CDR3 is TGTGCCAGCAGCTTCATAGAGACGGATGGGGCCTACGAGCAGTACTTC. The chain joins TRBV5-6 to TRBJ2-7; no clear D gene. This CDR3 contains 16 residues. The V gene lost 2 bases and the J gene lost 2 bases, with 17 bases spanning the gap. The germline gives CDR1 SGHDT, CDR2 YYEEEE.

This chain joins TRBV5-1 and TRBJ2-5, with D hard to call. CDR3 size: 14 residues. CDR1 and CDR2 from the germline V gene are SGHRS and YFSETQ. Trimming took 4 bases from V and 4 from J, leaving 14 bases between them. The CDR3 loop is CASSPLRVRETQYF. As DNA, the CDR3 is TGCGCCAGCAGCCCGTTAAGGGTACGAGAGACCCAGTACTTC.

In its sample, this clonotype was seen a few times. The DNA of the CDR3 is TGTGCCAGCAGATCTAGCGGGCCTGACTCTGGGGCCAACGTCCTGACTTTC. Translating it yields CASRSSGPDSGANVLTF. The chain has TRBV9 and TRBJ2-6; 8 bases map to TRBD2. The CDR3 has 17 amino acids. V gave up 5 bases and J gave up 0 bases; unmatched junction bases: 7. Germline CDR1 reads SGDLS; CDR2 reads YYNGEE.

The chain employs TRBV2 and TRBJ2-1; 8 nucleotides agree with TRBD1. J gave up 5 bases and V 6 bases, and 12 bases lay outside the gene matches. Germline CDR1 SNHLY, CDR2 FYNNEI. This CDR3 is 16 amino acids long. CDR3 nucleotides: TGTGCCAGCAGCTCCGGGGTCCTACAGGGGGACAATGAGCAGTTCTTC. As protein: CASSSGVLQGDNEQFF.

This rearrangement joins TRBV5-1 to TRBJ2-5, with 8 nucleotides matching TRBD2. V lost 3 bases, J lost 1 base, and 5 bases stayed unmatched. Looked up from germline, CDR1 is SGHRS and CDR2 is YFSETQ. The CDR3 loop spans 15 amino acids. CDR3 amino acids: CASSSISGVQETQYF. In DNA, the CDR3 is TGCGCCAGCAGCTCGATTAGCGGGGTCCAAGAGACCCAGTACTTC.

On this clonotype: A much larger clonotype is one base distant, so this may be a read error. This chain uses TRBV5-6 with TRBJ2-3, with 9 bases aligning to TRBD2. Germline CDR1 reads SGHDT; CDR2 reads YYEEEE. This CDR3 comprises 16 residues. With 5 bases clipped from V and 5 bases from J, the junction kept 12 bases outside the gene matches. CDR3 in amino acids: CASSLAGSAGGDTQYF. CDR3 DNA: TGTGCCAGCAGTCTAGCGGGGTCTGCCGGGGGAGATACGCAGTATTTT.

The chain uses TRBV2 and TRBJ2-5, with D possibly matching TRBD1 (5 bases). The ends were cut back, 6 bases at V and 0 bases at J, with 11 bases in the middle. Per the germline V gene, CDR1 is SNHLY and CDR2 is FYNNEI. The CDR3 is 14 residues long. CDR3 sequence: CASRITGYQETQYF. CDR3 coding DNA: TGTGCCAGCAGGATAACAGGATACCAAGAGACCCAGTACTTC.

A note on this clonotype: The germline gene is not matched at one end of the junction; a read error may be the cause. The CDR3 sequence: CASSLRSQNTEAFF. In DNA form, the CDR3 reads TGCGCCAGCAGCTTGAGATCACAGAACACTGAAGCTTTCTTT. The chain joins TRBV12-3 or TRBV12-4 to TRBJ1-1; D uncertain. The CDR3 spans 14 residues.

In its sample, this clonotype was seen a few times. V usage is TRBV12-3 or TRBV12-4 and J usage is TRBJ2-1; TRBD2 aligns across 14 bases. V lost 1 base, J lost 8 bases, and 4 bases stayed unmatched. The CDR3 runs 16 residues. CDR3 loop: CASSLGGTSGGDEQFF. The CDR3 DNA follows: TGTGCCAGCAGTTTAGGTGGGACTAGCGGGGGCGATGAGCAGTTCTTC.

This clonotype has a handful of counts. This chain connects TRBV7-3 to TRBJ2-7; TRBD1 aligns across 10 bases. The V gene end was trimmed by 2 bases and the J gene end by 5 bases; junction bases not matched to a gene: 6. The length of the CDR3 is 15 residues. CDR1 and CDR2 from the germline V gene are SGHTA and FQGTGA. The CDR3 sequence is CASSLGGQGRNEQYF. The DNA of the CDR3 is TGTGCCAGCAGCTTAGGGGGACAGGGGAGAAACGAGCAGTACTTC.

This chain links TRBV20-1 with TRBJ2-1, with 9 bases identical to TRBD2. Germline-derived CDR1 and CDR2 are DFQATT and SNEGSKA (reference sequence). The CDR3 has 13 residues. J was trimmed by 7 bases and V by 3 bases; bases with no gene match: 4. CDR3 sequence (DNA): TGCAGTGCTAGGAGCGGGGGGTTTAATGAGCAGTTCTTC. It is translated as CSARSGGFNEQFF.

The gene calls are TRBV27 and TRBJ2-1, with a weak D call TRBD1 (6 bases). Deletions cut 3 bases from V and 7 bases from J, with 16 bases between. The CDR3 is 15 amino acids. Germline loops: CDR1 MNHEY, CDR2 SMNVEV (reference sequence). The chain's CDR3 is CASSFNRVFGNEQFF. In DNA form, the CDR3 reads TGTGCCAGCAGTTTTAACAGGGTGTTCGGGAATGAGCAGTTCTTC.

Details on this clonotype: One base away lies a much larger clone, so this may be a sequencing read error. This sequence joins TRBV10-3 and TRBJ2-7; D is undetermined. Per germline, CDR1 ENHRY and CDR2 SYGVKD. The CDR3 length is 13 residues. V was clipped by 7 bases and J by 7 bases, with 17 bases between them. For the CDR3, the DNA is TGTGCCATCACCAACTCCGGCCGGAATGAGCAGTACTTC. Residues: CAITNSGRNEQYF.

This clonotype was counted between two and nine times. CDR3 sequence (DNA): TGCAGCGCTCTCGGGTTACTCACCTACGAGCAGTACTTC. Translating gives CSALGLLTYEQYF. This chain links TRBV29-1 with TRBJ2-7, with D hard to call. The V end was cut by 7 bases, the J end by 2 bases, with 15 bases between. This CDR3 comprises 13 residues. CDR1 SQVTM and CDR2 ANQGSEA come from the germline V gene.

CDR3 sequence reads: CASSYSRGTYGYTF. The CDR3 DNA reads as TGTGCCAGCAGTTACTCCCGGGGGACCTATGGCTACACCTTC. The chain couples TRBV6-5 to TRBJ1-2; tentative D call: TRBD1 (5 bases). V was clipped by 0 bases and J by 4 bases, with 9 bases between them. Germline CDR1 reads MNHEY; CDR2 reads SVGAGI. The CDR3 totals 14 residues.

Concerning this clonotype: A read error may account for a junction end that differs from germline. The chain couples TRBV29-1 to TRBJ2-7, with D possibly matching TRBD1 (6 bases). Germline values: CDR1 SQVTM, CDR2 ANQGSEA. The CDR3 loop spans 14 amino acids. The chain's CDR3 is CSVEPGAPTYERYF. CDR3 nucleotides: TGCAGCGTTGAGCCAGGGGCGCCAACCTACGAGCGGTACTTC.

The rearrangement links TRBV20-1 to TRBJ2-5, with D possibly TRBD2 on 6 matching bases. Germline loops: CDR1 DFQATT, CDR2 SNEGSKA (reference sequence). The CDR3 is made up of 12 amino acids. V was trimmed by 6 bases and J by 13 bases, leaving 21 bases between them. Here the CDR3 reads CSATPGRTLPYF. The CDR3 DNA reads TGCAGTGCAACCCCGGGGAGGACCCTCCCGTACTTC.